Here is one TCR beta chain with its context. Amplification used 60 Vbeta primers and 13 Jbeta primers. Sequencing used immunoSEQ multiplex PCR; TCRdb keeps in-frame clones, though not all of them. The repertoire has 100,000 to 140,000 clones, 65% to 85% of them found once; the top ten carry more than 2%. This entry comes from a study of cytomegalovirus exposure and HLA in healthy donors. Germline CDR1 SGHRS, CDR2 YFSETQ. This CDR3 comprises 13 residues. V dropped 0 bases and J dropped 3 bases, with 7 bases sitting between them. The chain links TRBV5-1 to TRBJ2-7, with no clear D. The sequencing sample was made of PBMCs. The receptor was derived from a man under 40 in good health and CMV-seronegative. CDR3 DNA: TGCGCCAGCAGCTTGGGGCAAAACTACGAGCAGTACTTC. Encoded protein: CASSLGQNYEQYF.